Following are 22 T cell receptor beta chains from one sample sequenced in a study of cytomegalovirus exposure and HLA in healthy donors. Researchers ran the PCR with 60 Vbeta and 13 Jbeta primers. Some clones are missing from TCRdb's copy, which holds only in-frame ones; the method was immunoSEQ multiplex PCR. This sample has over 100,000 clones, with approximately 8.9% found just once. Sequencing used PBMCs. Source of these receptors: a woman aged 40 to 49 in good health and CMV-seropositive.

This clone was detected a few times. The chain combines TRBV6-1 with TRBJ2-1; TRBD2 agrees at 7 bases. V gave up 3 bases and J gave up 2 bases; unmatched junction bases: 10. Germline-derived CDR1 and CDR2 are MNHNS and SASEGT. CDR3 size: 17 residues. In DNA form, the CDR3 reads TGTGCCAGCAGTGAGAAGGAGGGCGGGGGTACCTACAATGAGCAGTTCTTC. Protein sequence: CASSEKEGGGTYNEQFF.

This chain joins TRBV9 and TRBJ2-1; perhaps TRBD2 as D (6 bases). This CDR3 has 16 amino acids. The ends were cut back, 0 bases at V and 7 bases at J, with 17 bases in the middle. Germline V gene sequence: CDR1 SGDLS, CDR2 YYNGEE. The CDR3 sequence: CASSVDSSGVRNEQFF. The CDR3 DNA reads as TGTGCCAGCAGCGTAGATAGTAGCGGAGTTCGGAATGAGCAGTTCTTC.

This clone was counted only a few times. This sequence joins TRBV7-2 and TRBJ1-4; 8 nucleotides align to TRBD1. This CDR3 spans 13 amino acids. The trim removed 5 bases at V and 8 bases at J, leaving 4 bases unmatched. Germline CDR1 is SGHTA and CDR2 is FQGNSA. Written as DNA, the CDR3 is TGTGCCAGCAGCCCCGGACAGGGAGAAAAACTGTTTTTT. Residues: CASSPGQGEKLFF.

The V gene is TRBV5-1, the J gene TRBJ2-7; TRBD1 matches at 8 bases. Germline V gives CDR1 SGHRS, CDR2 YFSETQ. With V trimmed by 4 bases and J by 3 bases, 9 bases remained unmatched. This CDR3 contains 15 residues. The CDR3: CASSLDGQGRYEQYF. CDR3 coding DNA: TGCGCCAGCAGCCTCGATGGACAGGGCCGCTACGAGCAGTACTTC.

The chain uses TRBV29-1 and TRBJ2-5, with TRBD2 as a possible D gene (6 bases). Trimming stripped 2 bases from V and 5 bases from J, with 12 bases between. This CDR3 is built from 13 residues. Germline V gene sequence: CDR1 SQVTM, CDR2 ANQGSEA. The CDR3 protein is CSVERLATETQYF. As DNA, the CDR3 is TGCAGCGTTGAAAGGCTAGCGACTGAGACCCAGTACTTC.

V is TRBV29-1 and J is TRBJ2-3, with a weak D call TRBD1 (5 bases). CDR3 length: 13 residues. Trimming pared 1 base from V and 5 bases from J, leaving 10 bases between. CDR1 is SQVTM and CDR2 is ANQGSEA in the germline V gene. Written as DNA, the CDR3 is TGCAGCGTTGAAGGCGAAGGGGTAGATACGCAGTATTTT. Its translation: CSVEGEGVDTQYF.

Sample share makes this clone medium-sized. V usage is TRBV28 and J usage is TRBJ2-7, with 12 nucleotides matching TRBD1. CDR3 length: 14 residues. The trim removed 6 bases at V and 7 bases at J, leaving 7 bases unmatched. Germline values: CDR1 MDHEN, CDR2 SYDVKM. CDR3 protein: CASSPGTGGREQYF. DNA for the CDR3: TGTGCCAGCAGCCCCGGGACAGGGGGCCGGGAGCAGTACTTC.

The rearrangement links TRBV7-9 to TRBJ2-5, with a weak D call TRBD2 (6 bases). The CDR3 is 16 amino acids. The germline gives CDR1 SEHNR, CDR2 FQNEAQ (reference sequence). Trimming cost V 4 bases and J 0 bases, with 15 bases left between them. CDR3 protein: CASSSLRRGHQETQYF. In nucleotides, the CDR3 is TGTGCCAGCAGCTCCCTGCGGCGGGGCCACCAAGAGACCCAGTACTTC.

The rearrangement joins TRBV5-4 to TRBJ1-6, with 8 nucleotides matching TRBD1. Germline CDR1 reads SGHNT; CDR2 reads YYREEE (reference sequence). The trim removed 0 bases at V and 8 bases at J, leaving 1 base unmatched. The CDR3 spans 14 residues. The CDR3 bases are TGTGCCAGCAGCTTGGCAGGGGGCGATTCACCCCTCCACTTT. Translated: CASSLAGGDSPLHF. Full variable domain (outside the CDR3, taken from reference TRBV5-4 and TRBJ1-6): ETGVTQSPTHLIKTRGQQVTLRCSSQSGHNTVSWYQQALGQGPQFIFQYYREEENGRGNFPPRFSGLQFPNYSSELNVNALELDDSALYLCASSLAGGDSPLHFGNGTRLTVT.

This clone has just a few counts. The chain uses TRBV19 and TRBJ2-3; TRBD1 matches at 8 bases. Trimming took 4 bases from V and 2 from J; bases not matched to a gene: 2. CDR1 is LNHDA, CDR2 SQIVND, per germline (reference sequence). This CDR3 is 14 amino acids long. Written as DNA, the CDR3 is TGTGCCAGTAGTACAGGGGGCGTCACAGATACGCAGTATTTT. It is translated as CASSTGGVTDTQYF. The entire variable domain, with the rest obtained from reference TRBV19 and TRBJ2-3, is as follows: DGGITQSPKYLFRKEGQNVTLSCEQNLNHDAMYWYRQDPGQGLRLIYYSQIVNDFQKGDIAEGYSVSREKKESFPLTVTSAQKNPTAFYLCASSTGGVTDTQYFGPGTRLTVL.

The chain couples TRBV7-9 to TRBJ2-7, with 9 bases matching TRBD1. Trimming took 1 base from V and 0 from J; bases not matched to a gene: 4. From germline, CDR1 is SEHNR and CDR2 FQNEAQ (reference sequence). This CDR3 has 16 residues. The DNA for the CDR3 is TGTGCCAGCAGCTTAGTGGGGACAGGGAGCTCCTACGAGCAGTACTTC. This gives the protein CASSLVGTGSSYEQYF.

In DNA, the CDR3 is TGTGCCAGCAGCTTAAGGCAGGGGGCGCGTGGCTACACCTTC. It translates to CASSLRQGARGYTF. V gene TRBV5-6 combines with J gene TRBJ1-2, with TRBD1 matching 8 bases. The V and J ends lost 2 bases and 7 bases, in that order; junction bases with no gene match: 7. The CDR3 is 14 residues long. Per the germline V gene, CDR1 is SGHDT and CDR2 is YYEEEE.

The CDR3 protein is CASSISFSVETEAFF. The CDR3 nucleotides read TGTGCCAGTAGTATATCTTTCAGTGTGGAGACTGAAGCTTTCTTT. This chain links TRBV19 with TRBJ1-1; D uncertain. V dropped 2 bases and J dropped 5 bases, with 15 bases sitting between them. The CDR3 loop spans 15 amino acids. Germline loops: CDR1 LNHDA, CDR2 SQIVND (reference sequence).

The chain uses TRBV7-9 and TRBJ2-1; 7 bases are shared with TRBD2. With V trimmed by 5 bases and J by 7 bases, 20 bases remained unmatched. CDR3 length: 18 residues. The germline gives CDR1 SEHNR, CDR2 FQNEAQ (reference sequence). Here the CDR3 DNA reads TGTGCCAGCAGCCCTCCCTTGGGGGGGTCCCTTAAAAGGAATGAGCAGTTCTTC. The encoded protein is CASSPPLGGSLKRNEQFF.

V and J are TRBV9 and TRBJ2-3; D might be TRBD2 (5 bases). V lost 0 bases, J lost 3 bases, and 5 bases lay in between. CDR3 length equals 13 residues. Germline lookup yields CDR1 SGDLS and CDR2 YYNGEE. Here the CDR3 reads CASSVVATDTQYF. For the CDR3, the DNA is TGTGCCAGCAGCGTAGTAGCGACAGATACGCAGTATTTT.

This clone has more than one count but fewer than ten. The CDR3 coding sequence is TGCGCCAGCAGCCCCGGGGGGGCAAGGAGTGAAAAACTGTTTTTT. Amino acid sequence: CASSPGGARSEKLFF. The J gene is TRBJ1-4, the V gene TRBV5-1, with D tentatively TRBD1 (6 bases). The CDR3 runs 15 residues. V was pared by 4 bases and J by 7 bases, with 17 bases between. Germline assignment: CDR1 SGHRS and CDR2 YFSETQ. Drawing the rest from reference TRBV5-1 and TRBJ1-4, the complete variable domain is KAGVTQTPRYLIKTRGQQVTLSCSPISGHRSVSWYQQTPGQGLQFLFEYFSETQRNKGNFPGRFSGRQFSNSRSEMNVSTLELGDSALYLCASSPGGARSEKLFFGSGTQLSVL.

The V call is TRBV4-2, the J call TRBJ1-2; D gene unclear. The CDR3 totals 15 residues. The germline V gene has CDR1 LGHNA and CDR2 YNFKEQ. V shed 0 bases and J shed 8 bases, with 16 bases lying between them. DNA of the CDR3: TGTGCCAGCAGCCAAGATGGTACAGTTCAGAGAGGCTACACCTTC. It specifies CASSQDGTVQRGYTF.

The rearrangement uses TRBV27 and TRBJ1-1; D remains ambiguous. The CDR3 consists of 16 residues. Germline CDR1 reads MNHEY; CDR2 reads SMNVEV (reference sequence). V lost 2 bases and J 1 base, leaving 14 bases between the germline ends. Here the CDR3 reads CASSLTFGRANTEAFF. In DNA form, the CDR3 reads TGTGCCAGCAGTTTAACGTTCGGGCGGGCGAACACTGAAGCTTTCTTT.

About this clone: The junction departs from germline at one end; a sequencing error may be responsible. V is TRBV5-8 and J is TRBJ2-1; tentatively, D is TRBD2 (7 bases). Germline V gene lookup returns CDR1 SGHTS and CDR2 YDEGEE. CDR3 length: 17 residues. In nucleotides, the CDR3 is TGCGCCAGCAGCCAGGGGAGGGAGGGGGGCCTCCACAATGAGCAGTTCTTC. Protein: CASSQGREGGLHNEQFF.

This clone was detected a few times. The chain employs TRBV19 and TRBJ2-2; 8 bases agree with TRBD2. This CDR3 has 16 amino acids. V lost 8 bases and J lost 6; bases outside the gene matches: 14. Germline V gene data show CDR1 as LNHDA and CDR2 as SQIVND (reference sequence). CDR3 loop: CASRHLTAGVSGELFF. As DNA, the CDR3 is TGTGCCAGTCGTCATCTCACAGCGGGGGTGTCCGGGGAGCTGTTTTTT.

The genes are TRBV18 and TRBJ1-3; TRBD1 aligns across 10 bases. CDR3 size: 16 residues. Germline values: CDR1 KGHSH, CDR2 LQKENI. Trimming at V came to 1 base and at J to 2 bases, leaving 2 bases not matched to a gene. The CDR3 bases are TGTGCCAGCTCACCACTAGGGACAGGGGCTGGAAACACCATATATTTT. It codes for CASSPLGTGAGNTIYF.

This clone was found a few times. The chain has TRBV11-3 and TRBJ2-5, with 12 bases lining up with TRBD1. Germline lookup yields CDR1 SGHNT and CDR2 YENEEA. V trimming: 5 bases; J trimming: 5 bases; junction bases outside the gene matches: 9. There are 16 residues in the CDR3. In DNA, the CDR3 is TGTGCCAGCAGCACCTGGGACAGGGGGCCGAGGGAGACCCAGTACTTC. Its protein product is CASSTWDRGPRETQYF.